These T cell receptor beta chains were read from a single sample in a study of T cell responses to AZD1222 COVID-19 vaccine. Repertoires were generated with immunoSEQ multiplex PCR, while TCRdb's copy carries only in-frame clones and drops some. The sample includes over 110,000 clones, 92% seen only once; the top ten take less than 9.5%. The material was peripheral blood, obtained 28 days after the second AZD1222 dose. These receptors were taken from an adult who received the AZD1222 COVID-19 vaccine. The CDR3 runs from the conserved cysteine through the conserved F or W. The order of the fields is CDR3 protein, V gene, D gene. D genes are given only for firm matches.

CASSLRLAGVRYGQETQYF,TRBV11-2,TRBD2
CASSSPDRAYEQYF,TRBV6-5,TRBD1
CATSDSRTSSYNEQFF,TRBV24-1,-
CASSLRGGELFF,TRBV7-2,-
CASRGQGFWTEAFF,TRBV11-2,TRBD1
CASSPGTAAGELFF,TRBV7-7,-
CASSPGATGELFF,TRBV6-5,-
CASSPTDGGIYGYTF,TRBV18,-
CASSSSIRTSKDYGYTF,TRBV11-2,-
CASSTQEYSNQPQHF,TRBV19,-
CASSLARQAPNGYTF,TRBV7-2,-
CASSSTDNYGYTF,TRBV5-4,-
CASSDVRGIGELFF,TRBV2,-
CASSLGEAKNIQYF,TRBV27,-
CASSYDTNYGYTF,TRBV6-5,-
CSVERGGLDTQYF,TRBV29-1,TRBD2
CASSSPGDSQKLFF,TRBV19,TRBD1
CASSYSGRMGTEAFF,TRBV6-5,-
CASSLGLAGANPSTDTQYF,TRBV5-6,TRBD2
CASSSTAGTFF,TRBV12-3/TRBV12-4,-
CASSVYSLREQYF,TRBV6-5,-
CASSRRQATNTEAFF,TRBV6-5,-
CASSSLWGSLYEQYF,TRBV6-2/TRBV6-3,-
CASSYSSGSKSF,TRBV6-5,-
CASSPQPEGAAFF,TRBV18,-
CASRKNTEAFF,TRBV2,-
CASSLPGTPKNEQFF,TRBV7-9,-
CASSPRQVLDNSPLHF,TRBV4-1,-
CASGTGASGNTIYF,TRBV11-1,TRBD1
CASSFNSGSFYEQYF,TRBV7-2,-
CASSPGTGGNQPQHF,TRBV18,TRBD1
CASSDSAGGNSPLHF,TRBV6-4,TRBD1
CSAETGGNYEQYF,TRBV29-1,TRBD1
CASSLGGNRRDSPLHF,TRBV28,-
CASSAGLAGTTAYEQYF,TRBV5-4,TRBD2
CASSSLTAATEAFF,TRBV28,-
CASSLGQGGADTQYF,TRBV5-1,-
CASTRGLAYNEQFF,TRBV2,TRBD2
CASSLGGGEQYF,TRBV5-1,-
CATSDQRGGLYNEQFF,TRBV24-1,TRBD2
CASSQMVDREVGYTF,TRBV4-1,TRBD1
CASSLLDRYYGYTF,TRBV28,TRBD1
CASSLPQGAGGSGNTIYF,TRBV28,TRBD1
CSAAREGGYTF,TRBV20-1,-
CASSNRGTATNEKLFF,TRBV11-1,-
CASSPGQDTEAFF,TRBV18,TRBD1
CSVGGTGFPDTQYF,TRBV29-1,TRBD1
CASTWGGATQGSPLHF,TRBV28,-
CASSLPGGNTDTQYF,TRBV5-1,TRBD1
CASSLLAGSDGYTF,TRBV27,-